The 8 T cell receptor beta chains presented below share a single source sample, sequenced in a study of shared clonotypes between healthy human individuals. Profiled with immunoSEQ multiplex PCR; TCRdb holds only in-frame clones, not every one. Here the sample spans millions of clones, less than 95% being singletons. CD45RO-negative CD8 cells positively selected for CCR7 made up the naive population, which excluded terminally differentiated effector memory CD45RA+ cells. Sequenced: naive CD8+ T cells sorted from blood. The receptors originated from a man younger than 35 in good health.

The V gene is TRBV27, the J gene TRBJ2-7; D not certain. V was cut by 2 bases and J by 1 base, with 9 bases left in between. The CDR3 consists of 14 residues. Germline loops: CDR1 MNHEY, CDR2 SMNVEV (reference sequence). The CDR3 sequence: CASSLIGRSYEQYF. CDR3 coding DNA: TGTGCCAGCAGTTTAATCGGCCGATCCTACGAGCAGTACTTC.

This clone was observed once. The junction shows a germline mismatch at one end, possibly a read error. This chain uses TRBV7-9 with TRBJ1-4; no clear D gene. The CDR3 length is 12 residues. Germline CDR1 SEHNR, CDR2 FQNEAQ (reference sequence). CDR3 nucleotide sequence: TGTGCCAGCCCCATCGGTAGTGATACCTTGGATTTT. This sequence encodes CASPIGSDTLDF.

For this clone: The same CDR3 can be traced to other DNA sequences in this sample. The chain combines TRBV9 with TRBJ2-7; D uncertain. The CDR3 extends over 14 amino acids. Germline lookup yields CDR1 SGDLS and CDR2 YYNGEE. V was pared by 0 bases and J by 2 bases, with 9 bases between. In DNA form, the CDR3 reads TGTGCCAGCAGCGTAGATTCCAGTCCCTACGAGCAGTACTTC. Protein product: CASSVDSSPYEQYF.

This chain uses TRBV28 with TRBJ1-1, with 7 bases fitting TRBD1. This CDR3 has 15 residues. The J segment lost 1 base and the V segment lost 4 bases, leaving 6 bases of the junction unmatched. Looked up from germline, CDR1 is MDHEN and CDR2 is SYDVKM. In nucleotides, the CDR3 is TGTGCCAGCAGTTACCATAACAGGGGGAACACTGAAGCTTTCTTT. This gives the protein CASSYHNRGNTEAFF.

This clone was counted between two and nine times. This CDR3 reads CASSFGQGDQPQHF. For the CDR3, the DNA is TGTGCCAGCAGCTTCGGACAGGGGGATCAGCCCCAGCATTTT. The chain recombines TRBV9 with TRBJ1-5; 10 bases fit TRBD1. This CDR3 is 14 amino acids long. J lost 5 bases, V lost 4 bases, and 3 bases had no gene match. Germline loops: CDR1 SGDLS, CDR2 YYNGEE.

This clone was picked up a small number of times. A much larger clone differs from this one at a single base, so this may be a read error. Other DNA sequences from this sample encode an identical CDR3 as well. V is TRBV9 and J is TRBJ1-1; D remains ambiguous. The germline V gene encodes CDR1 SGDLS and CDR2 YYNGEE. Trimming removed 0 bases from V and 1 base from J, with 4 bases in between. The CDR3 loop spans 13 amino acids. CDR3 coding DNA: TGTGCCAGCAGCGTAGAAGGGAACACTGAAGCTTTCTTT. Translated, it gives CASSVEGNTEAFF.

The V call is TRBV7-2, the J call TRBJ2-3, with D maybe TRBD2 (6 bases). Germline values: CDR1 SGHTA, CDR2 FQGNSA. With 4 bases removed from V and 5 bases from J, the gap between germline ends came to 13 bases. The CDR3 covers 14 residues. The CDR3 protein is CASSSGGGRDTQYF. As DNA, the CDR3 is TGTGCCAGCAGCTCTGGGGGAGGCCGAGATACGCAGTATTTT.

V is TRBV11-2 and J is TRBJ2-7, with 7 bases lining up with TRBD2. The CDR3 totals 14 residues. Germline values: CDR1 SGHAT, CDR2 FQNNGV. J gave up 3 bases and V 7 bases, and 9 bases lay outside the gene matches. The CDR3 here is CASNSGTTGYEQYF. As DNA, the CDR3 is TGTGCCAGCAACTCCGGGACTACAGGCTACGAGCAGTACTTC.